A selection of T cell receptor beta chains follows, all from one sample in a study of blood T cell repertoires in COVID-19. Libraries were prepared by immunoSEQ multiplex PCR; TCRdb keeps only in-frame clonotypes and omits some of them. Of roughly 14,000 clones in the sample, 65% to 85% were seen once. Sample: peripheral blood. The receptors here all came from a human donor in a cohort sampled during active COVID-19. The CDR3 runs from the conserved cysteine through the conserved F or W. The D gene is left open where the match is weak. Part of the rows lack a size; the others show once, few, many or a class for expanded clones.

clone size	D gene	V gene	J gene	CDR3 protein	CDR3 DNA
once	NA	TRBV11-2	TRBJ1-1	CASSQQGRDTEAFF	TGTGCCAGCAGCCAGCAGGGAAGGGACACTGAAGCTTTCTTT
once	NA	TRBV28	TRBJ1-4	CASSTFSEKLFF	TGTGCCAGCAGTACGTTTAGTGAAAAACTGTTTTTT
NA	TRBD2	TRBV5-4	TRBJ2-1	CASSLPLAGSVRAYNEQFF	TGTGCCAGCAGCTTACCCCTAGCGGGAAGCGTTAGGGCCTACAATGAGCAGTTCTTC
NA	NA	TRBV7-9	TRBJ2-1	CASSPNNSGEQFF	TGTGCCAGCAGCCCAAACAACAGCGGTGAGCAGTTCTTC
NA	NA	TRBV7-2	TRBJ2-1	CASRGPASGYEQFF	TGTGCCAGCAGGGGGCCCGCCTCAGGCTATGAGCAGTTCTTC
few	TRBD1	TRBV5-1	TRBJ1-6	CASSLAPTGGGYNSPLHF	TGCGCCAGCAGCTTGGCCCCTACAGGGGGCGGGTATAATTCACCCCTCCACTTT
NA	NA	TRBV5-3	TRBJ1-4	CARSFEYGSLNEKLFF	TGTGCCAGAAGCTTCGAATACGGGTCCCTTAATGAAAAACTGTTTTTT
NA	NA	TRBV6-6	TRBJ1-5	CASSRRREGYSNQPQHF	TGTGCCAGCAGTCGCAGACGGGAGGGATATAGCAATCAACCCCAGCATTTT
few	NA	TRBV15	TRBJ1-5	CATSRQGSNQPQHF	TGTGCCACCAGCAGACAGGGAAGCAATCAGCCCCAGCATTTT
once	NA	TRBV7-9	TRBJ2-7	CASTKDRVTYEQYF	TGTGCCAGCACCAAAGACAGAGTTACCTACGAGCAGTACTTC
NA	NA	TRBV20-1	TRBJ1-1	CSARYTEAFF	TGCAGTGCTAGATATACTGAAGCTTTCTTT
NA	NA	TRBV9	TRBJ1-5	CASSVDGANQPQHF	TGTGCCAGCAGCGTAGACGGTGCCAATCAGCCCCAGCATTTT